The rows below give T cell receptor beta chains drawn from one sample of a study of cytomegalovirus exposure and HLA in healthy donors. The assay was immunoSEQ multiplex PCR, and TCRdb's table has in-frame clones only and misses some. The sample records 150,000 to 180,000 clones, about 80% being singletons. The sample was PBMCs. These TCRs come from a middle-aged woman in good health and CMV-seronegative. The CDR3 runs from the conserved cysteine through the conserved F or W. A D gene is named only where the DNA matches it firmly. Only some rows state a clone size, as once, few, many or a class for expanded clones.

NA,TRBJ1-2,TRBD1,TRBV14,CASSQMDRGRNYGYTF,TGTGCCAGCAGCCAGATGGACAGGGGGCGGAACTATGGCTACACCTTC
few,TRBJ1-6,NA,TRBV2,CASSPGRGPSPLHF,TGTGCCAGCAGCCCTGGGAGGGGCCCTTCACCCCTCCACTTT
few,TRBJ1-2,NA,TRBV2,CASSIRTVSYGYTF,TGTGCCAGCAGCATCCGGACAGTAAGCTATGGCTACACCTTC
once,TRBJ1-4,NA,TRBV13,CASSSRVWANEKLFF,TGTGCCAGCAGCTCCAGGGTTTGGGCTAATGAAAAACTGTTTTTT
NA,TRBJ2-7,NA,TRBV5-1,CASSNAGYSYEQYF,TGCGCCAGCAGCAATGCGGGATACTCCTACGAGCAGTACTTC
NA,TRBJ2-2,TRBD2,TRBV6-6,CAIPKRGVLTGELFF,TGTGCCATACCAAAGCGGGGGGTTCTTACCGGGGAGCTGTTTTTT
NA,TRBJ1-5,NA,TRBV6-6,CASSYPQDNQPQHF,TGTGCCAGCAGTTATCCCCAGGACAATCAGCCCCAGCATTTT
few,TRBJ2-7,TRBD2,TRBV11-3,CASSLGFRLAGGPSHEQYF,TGTGCCAGCAGCTTAGGGTTTAGGCTAGCGGGAGGGCCCTCCCACGAGCAGTACTTC
NA,TRBJ1-4,NA,TRBV29-1,CSVEVGAANEKLFF,TGCAGCGTTGAAGTTGGGGCGGCAAATGAAAAACTGTTTTTT
NA,TRBJ2-1,NA,TRBV11-2,CASSLGASYNEQFF,TGTGCCAGCAGCTTAGGGGCCTCCTACAATGAGCAGTTCTTC
few,TRBJ1-4,NA,TRBV7-2,CASSLGMGRANEKLFF,TGTGCCAGCAGCTTAGGGATGGGGAGGGCTAATGAAAAACTGTTTTTT
few,TRBJ2-7,NA,TRBV7-9,CASSFSGEQYF,TGTGCCAGCAGTTTTTCGGGCGAGCAGTACTTC
NA,TRBJ1-1,TRBD1,TRBV5-1,CASSNGQGRIAFF,TGCGCCAGCAGCAACGGACAGGGAAGAATTGCTTTCTTT
NA,TRBJ2-7,NA,TRBV11-2,CASSPSSYEQYF,TGTGCCAGCAGCCCCAGCTCCTACGAGCAGTACTTC
NA,TRBJ2-7,NA,TRBV6-1,CASKVYEEGREQYF,TGTGCCAGCAAAGTCTATGAGGAGGGCCGAGAGCAGTACTTC
NA,TRBJ2-7,NA,TRBV6-5,CASKWGLFDYEQYF,TGTGCCAGCAAATGGGGGCTATTCGACTACGAGCAGTACTTC
NA,TRBJ1-1,NA,TRBV4-1,CASSQGDIRGDPEAFF,TGCGCCAGCAGCCAAGGGGACATCAGGGGAGACCCTGAAGCTTTCTTT